The present entry profiles one T cell receptor (beta chain) with its context. One end of the junction varies from germline; a read error may be responsible. The data were taken from a study of blood T cells in healthy people across ages. A J-beta primer mix and a sample-barcoded 5' primer were used in a second PCR of about 7 to 12 cycles. Unique molecular identifiers of 12 random nucleotides labeled each cDNA. TCRdb recomputed calls from the 5' RACE reads with MiXCR, one row per CDR3 protein. The top ten clones hold under 25% of a sample with roughly 1.9 million distinct CDR3 sequences, about 39% of them seen once. The origin of this receptor is a human donor in good health. The sequencing sample was made of blood.

In DNA form, the CDR3 reads TGTGCTAGCAGTTTATTTCCAGGGTCGGCCGAGCAGTACTTC. Its translation is CASSLFPGSAEQYF. V gene TRBV27 combines with J gene TRBJ2-7, with D possibly being TRBD1 (5 bases). CDR3 length: 14 amino acids. In germline, CDR1 is MNHEY, CDR2 SMNVEV (reference sequence).